This T cell receptor (beta chain) was profiled in a study of T cell responses to AZD1222 COVID-19 vaccine. As for the study in general: The analysis combined second doses at about 4 or about 12 weeks.

This CDR3 is built from 15 residues. V lost 6 bases to trimming and J lost 6 bases; unmatched junction nucleotides: 11. Germline CDR1 and CDR2: MDHEN and SYDVKM. Sequencing was performed with immunoSEQ multiplex PCR; in TCRdb, only in-frame clones are kept and a portion is missing. The data hold 90,000 to 120,000 clones, with roughly 87% observed a single time. This TCR came from an adult in good health. The sample here was peripheral blood, taken on day 0 of AZD1222 vaccination. This chain links TRBV28 with TRBJ2-3; 8 nucleotides line up with TRBD2. In DNA form, the CDR3 reads TGTGCCAGCAGCTTACTAGCGGAGGATTGGGATACGCAGTATTTT. This translates into CASSLLAEDWDTQYF. Full variable domain (rest looked up from reference TRBV28 and TRBJ2-3): DVKVTQSSRYLVKRTGEKVFLECVQDMDHENMFWYRQDPGLGLRLIYFSYDVKMKEKGDIPEGYSVSREKKERFSLILESASTNQTSMYLCASSLLAEDWDTQYFGPGTRLTVL.